The text below deals with one T cell receptor (beta chain). The sample originates from a study of blood T cell repertoires in COVID-19. The overall study: The samples span acute and convalescent COVID-19 from the United States, Italy and Spain. T cells, B-cell-depleted T cells, or PBMCs supplied cDNA or gDNA.

In germline, CDR1 is LNHDA, CDR2 SQIVND (reference sequence). J gave up 3 bases and V 3 bases, and 4 bases lay outside the gene matches. The CDR3 length is 15 residues. Methods used by the authors: How many nucleated cells were present was estimated from reference gene primer amplification. Some clones are missing from TCRdb's copy, which holds only in-frame ones; the method was immunoSEQ multiplex PCR. D and trimming were read from the DNA, whereas the V and J calls and clone size are those reported in that table. The sample yields about 150,000 clones, around three quarters seen once. This rearrangement joins TRBV19 to TRBJ2-1, with 8 bases that match TRBD2. The TCR originated in a man older than 75 with acute or convalescent COVID-19. Material: peripheral blood. The CDR3 region has the DNA TGTGCCAGTAGTATGCGGGGGGACTACTACAATGAGCAGTTCTTC. Translating it yields CASSMRGDYYNEQFF.